This T cell receptor (beta chain) is drawn from a study of technical replicates of blood from a few donors. The table came from immunoSEQ multiplex PCR; TCRdb's copy has only in-frame clones and leaves some out. The sample has just over 80,000 clones, 90% to 97% seen once; the top ten hold around 0.33%. CDR3 length: 15 amino acids. V and J are TRBV21-1 and TRBJ2-2; TRBD2, as called in the table, went unchecked against the DNA. TRBV21-1 is a pseudogene locus. The sequence came from a human donor in good health. Sequencing input: T cells isolated from PBMCs. The CDR3 DNA reads TGTGCCAGTTATAGCGGGAGGAGGTTTGAGGGGGAGCTGTTTTTT. The encoded protein is CASYSGRRFEGELFF.